A selection of T cell receptor beta chains follows, all from one sample in a study of response to subunit inactivated influenza vaccine. TCRdb reprocessed the RT-PCR reads via MiXCR and lists one record per CDR3 protein. In the table there are 250,000 to 350,000 distinct CDR3 sequences, 22% of which are singletons. The material was PBMCs from blood, obtained less than 22 months after vaccination. The receptors were gathered from a man aged 45 to 70 who received an inactivated influenza vaccine. The CDR3 runs from the conserved cysteine through the conserved F or W. Each record gives: CDR3 DNA, CDR3 protein, clone size, J gene, V gene, D gene. D genes are given only for firm matches. Part of the rows lack a size; the others show once, few, many or a class for expanded clones.

CDR3nt: TGTGCCAGCAGCCCGCAGACAGGGTTGGGAGATGGCTACACCTTC
CDR3aa: CASSPQTGLGDGYTF
abundance: few
j_gene: TRBJ1-2
v_gene: TRBV7-2
d_gene: TRBD1

CDR3nt: TGCGCCAGCGGACTAGCGGGGGGGTCCTACAATGAGCAGTTCTTC
CDR3aa: CASGLAGGSYNEQFF
abundance: few
j_gene: TRBJ2-1
v_gene: TRBV10-2
d_gene: TRBD2

CDR3nt: TGTGCCAGCAGTTACCGGGGGGTCACTGAAGCTTTCTTT
CDR3aa: CASSYRGVTEAFF
abundance: many
j_gene: TRBJ1-1
v_gene: TRBV6-5
d_gene: .

CDR3nt: TGTGCCAGCAGCACTTGGACTAGCGGGACAAGGGAGCAGTACTTC
CDR3aa: CASSTWTSGTREQYF
abundance: .
j_gene: TRBJ2-7
v_gene: TRBV7-9
d_gene: TRBD2

CDR3nt: TGCAGCGGTCTTAGGGCCCCCGGTCCTCAAATTGAGCAGTTCTTC
CDR3aa: CSGLRAPGPQIEQFF
abundance: .
j_gene: TRBJ2-1
v_gene: TRBV29-1
d_gene: .

CDR3nt: TGTGCCAGCAGTGACGCGATGACAGATACGCAGTATTTT
CDR3aa: CASSDAMTDTQYF
abundance: .
j_gene: TRBJ2-3
v_gene: TRBV2
d_gene: .

CDR3nt: TGTGCCAGCAGCTTACAGAGCAATGAGCAGTTCTTC
CDR3aa: CASSLQSNEQFF
abundance: few
j_gene: TRBJ2-1
v_gene: TRBV11-2
d_gene: .

CDR3nt: TGTGCCAGCAGCCCTTACTACGGGGAAAAGGGTACTGAAGCTTTCTTT
CDR3aa: CASSPYYGEKGTEAFF
abundance: many
j_gene: TRBJ1-1
v_gene: TRBV6-1
d_gene: .

CDR3nt: TGTGCCAGCAAGCAGGACAGTGAGACAGATACGCAGTATTTT
CDR3aa: CASKQDSETDTQYF
abundance: few
j_gene: TRBJ2-3
v_gene: TRBV7-8
d_gene: .

CDR3nt: TGTGCCAGCAGTTGGCACTTCCTCAAATCTGGAAACACCATATATTTT
CDR3aa: CASSWHFLKSGNTIYF
abundance: .
j_gene: TRBJ1-3
v_gene: TRBV6-5
d_gene: .

CDR3nt: TGCGCCAGCAGCCAAGGATTTCTAGCCGCTAGCACAGATACGCAGTATTTT
CDR3aa: CASSQGFLAASTDTQYF
abundance: .
j_gene: TRBJ2-3
v_gene: TRBV4-2
d_gene: .

CDR3nt: TGTGCCAGCAGCAAAGCGGGGGAGTGCACAGATACGCAGTATTTT
CDR3aa: CASSKAGECTDTQYF
abundance: many
j_gene: TRBJ2-3
v_gene: TRBV21-1
d_gene: .

CDR3nt: TGTGCCAGCACCCCATCAGGGGTCCCTGAAGCTTTCTTT
CDR3aa: CASTPSGVPEAFF
abundance: many
j_gene: TRBJ1-1
v_gene: TRBV4-2
d_gene: .

CDR3nt: TGTGCCAGCAGTTTATCGGGACTTAACGTAGCCAAAAACATTCAGTACTTC
CDR3aa: CASSLSGLNVAKNIQYF
abundance: .
j_gene: TRBJ2-4
v_gene: TRBV28
d_gene: .

CDR3nt: TGTGCCAGCAGCTTAGCAGGGTACAGAAACACCATATATTTT
CDR3aa: CASSLAGYRNTIYF
abundance: .
j_gene: TRBJ1-3
v_gene: TRBV7-2
d_gene: .

CDR3nt: TGTGCCAGCAGCTTAGAGGCCGGGACCCTCAACAAGGGAAAACTGTTTTTT
CDR3aa: CASSLEAGTLNKGKLFF
abundance: few
j_gene: TRBJ1-4
v_gene: TRBV7-6
d_gene: .

CDR3nt: TGCAGTGCTAGGCTTACAGGGACCGGTCAGCCCCAGCATTTT
CDR3aa: CSARLTGTGQPQHF
abundance: once
j_gene: TRBJ1-5
v_gene: TRBV20-1
d_gene: .

CDR3nt: TGCGCCAGCACCCATCTAGCGGGAGACAATGAGCAGTTCTTC
CDR3aa: CASTHLAGDNEQFF
abundance: .
j_gene: TRBJ2-1
v_gene: TRBV4-1
d_gene: TRBD2

CDR3nt: TGTGCCAGCAGCCAAGGGACGAACACCGGGGAGCTGTTTTTT
CDR3aa: CASSQGTNTGELFF
abundance: few
j_gene: TRBJ2-2
v_gene: TRBV4-2
d_gene: .

CDR3nt: TGCAGCGTTGATACTCCCAGCTACGAGCAGTACTTC
CDR3aa: CSVDTPSYEQYF
abundance: few
j_gene: TRBJ2-7
v_gene: TRBV29-1
d_gene: .

CDR3nt: TGTGCCAGCAGTTATGCGGGAGCGAACACCGGGGAGCTGTTTTTT
CDR3aa: CASSYAGANTGELFF
abundance: few
j_gene: TRBJ2-2
v_gene: TRBV12-3/TRBV12-4
d_gene: TRBD2

CDR3nt: TGCAGCGTTGCGACCGGGGCGCAGTATTTT
CDR3aa: CSVATGAQYF
abundance: .
j_gene: TRBJ2-3
v_gene: TRBV29-1
d_gene: .

CDR3nt: TGCAGCGTTGAAACAGGGACCTATGGCTACACCTTC
CDR3aa: CSVETGTYGYTF
abundance: few
j_gene: TRBJ1-2
v_gene: TRBV29-1
d_gene: .

CDR3nt: TGCGCCAGCAGCTTGGAGGGCAGCCCTGAAGCTTTCTTT
CDR3aa: CASSLEGSPEAFF
abundance: .
j_gene: TRBJ1-1
v_gene: TRBV5-1
d_gene: .

CDR3nt: TGTGCCAGCAGACCGGAGGGGAAGGGCAATGAGCAGTTCTTC
CDR3aa: CASRPEGKGNEQFF
abundance: few
j_gene: TRBJ2-1
v_gene: TRBV28
d_gene: .

CDR3nt: TGTGCCAGCAGCCAAGATCGTGACGGATACTACGAGCAGTACTTC
CDR3aa: CASSQDRDGYYEQYF
abundance: .
j_gene: TRBJ2-7
v_gene: TRBV4-2
d_gene: .

CDR3nt: TGCGCCAGCAGCCAAGGGCCAGTTAGATATAGCAATCAGCCCCAGCATTTT
CDR3aa: CASSQGPVRYSNQPQHF
abundance: few
j_gene: TRBJ1-5
v_gene: TRBV4-1
d_gene: .

CDR3nt: TGCAGTGCTAGATCGGGACTAGCGGGGGCATCCTTCTACAATGAGCAGTTCTTC
CDR3aa: CSARSGLAGASFYNEQFF
abundance: .
j_gene: TRBJ2-1
v_gene: TRBV20-1
d_gene: TRBD2

CDR3nt: TGTGCCAGCAGCCAAGATCCGGTAAACGGGGAGACCCAGTACTTC
CDR3aa: CASSQDPVNGETQYF
abundance: .
j_gene: TRBJ2-5
v_gene: TRBV3-1
d_gene: .

CDR3nt: TGTGCCAGCAGCTTGGGACAGGGATACACAGATACGCAGTATTTT
CDR3aa: CASSLGQGYTDTQYF
abundance: .
j_gene: TRBJ2-3
v_gene: TRBV7-2
d_gene: TRBD1

CDR3nt: TGTGCCATCAGGCGGGACGGTAATGAAAAACTGTTTTTT
CDR3aa: CAIRRDGNEKLFF
abundance: .
j_gene: TRBJ1-4
v_gene: TRBV10-3
d_gene: .

CDR3nt: TGTGCCAGCAGCCGAGGGCCGGGCTATGGCTACACCTTC
CDR3aa: CASSRGPGYGYTF
abundance: .
j_gene: TRBJ1-2
v_gene: TRBV28
d_gene: .

CDR3nt: TGCAGTGCTAGAGATCCCACAGGGGAGTCCTACGAGCAGTACTTC
CDR3aa: CSARDPTGESYEQYF
abundance: .
j_gene: TRBJ2-7
v_gene: TRBV20-1
d_gene: TRBD1

CDR3nt: TGTGCCAGCAGTTTAGCAGGGGAAGGTGGGACTGAAGCTTTCTTT
CDR3aa: CASSLAGEGGTEAFF
abundance: .
j_gene: TRBJ1-1
v_gene: TRBV28
d_gene: .

CDR3nt: TGTGCCAGCAGACGGCAGGGTTACTCCTACGAGCAGTACTTC
CDR3aa: CASRRQGYSYEQYF
abundance: .
j_gene: TRBJ2-7
v_gene: TRBV6-2/TRBV6-3
d_gene: .

CDR3nt: TGCAGTGCTAGAGGCCTTACTAGCGGCTCGGGGAATGAGCAGTTCTTC
CDR3aa: CSARGLTSGSGNEQFF
abundance: few
j_gene: TRBJ2-1
v_gene: TRBV20-1
d_gene: TRBD2

CDR3nt: TGCAGTGCTAGCAAGGACGTTAATCAGCCCCAGCATTTT
CDR3aa: CSASKDVNQPQHF
abundance: few
j_gene: TRBJ1-5
v_gene: TRBV20-1
d_gene: .

CDR3nt: TGTGCCAGCAGCCAAGAACGGGACACAAGGTACCATGAGCAGTTCTTC
CDR3aa: CASSQERDTRYHEQFF
abundance: .
j_gene: TRBJ2-1
v_gene: TRBV4-2
d_gene: .

CDR3nt: TGCGCCAGCAGCGGGGGACATTCAAGCACTGAAGCTTTCTTT
CDR3aa: CASSGGHSSTEAFF
abundance: many
j_gene: TRBJ1-1
v_gene: TRBV5-1
d_gene: .

CDR3nt: TGTGCCAGCAGACTAAACGGGGGCAACTATGGCTACACCTTC
CDR3aa: CASRLNGGNYGYTF
abundance: .
j_gene: TRBJ1-2
v_gene: TRBV6-1
d_gene: .

CDR3nt: TGTGCCAGCAGCTTAGCTCCTAGCGGAAAGCAGTTCTTC
CDR3aa: CASSLAPSGKQFF
abundance: .
j_gene: TRBJ2-1
v_gene: TRBV7-2
d_gene: TRBD2

CDR3nt: TGTGCCAGCAGCTTAGTTGGGCAGGCTATTCAGCCCCAGCATTTT
CDR3aa: CASSLVGQAIQPQHF
abundance: many
j_gene: TRBJ1-5
v_gene: TRBV7-2
d_gene: .

CDR3nt: TGTGCCAGCAGTCCTCCTGTGGGGACAGGGAGAACCTACGAGCAGTACTTC
CDR3aa: CASSPPVGTGRTYEQYF
abundance: .
j_gene: TRBJ2-7
v_gene: TRBV28
d_gene: TRBD1

CDR3nt: TGTGCCACCAGCAGAGGGGGAGGGCCCTCCTCTGGAAACACCATATATTTT
CDR3aa: CATSRGGGPSSGNTIYF
abundance: many
j_gene: TRBJ1-3
v_gene: TRBV15
d_gene: .

CDR3nt: TGTGCCAGCAGGTCCGGCAGGGGGCGTTACACAGATACGCAGTATTTT
CDR3aa: CASRSGRGRYTDTQYF
abundance: few
j_gene: TRBJ2-3
v_gene: TRBV28
d_gene: TRBD1

CDR3nt: TGTGCCACCACTAAGAGAGGTGACAGGGTTAGCAATCAGCCCCAGCATTTT
CDR3aa: CATTKRGDRVSNQPQHF
abundance: few
j_gene: TRBJ1-5
v_gene: TRBV15
d_gene: TRBD1

CDR3nt: TGTGCCAGCAGTGAAAGGGGAGGCTCCTACAATGAGCAGTTCTTC
CDR3aa: CASSERGGSYNEQFF
abundance: few
j_gene: TRBJ2-1
v_gene: TRBV2
d_gene: .

CDR3nt: TGTGCCAGCAGTTACGACGTTGGAAGCAGAGCTTTTGAAGCTTTCTTT
CDR3aa: CASSYDVGSRAFEAFF
abundance: .
j_gene: TRBJ1-1
v_gene: TRBV6-5
d_gene: .

CDR3nt: TGCAGTGCTAAAGGGGTTGGCAGGGATGGAAACACCATATATTTT
CDR3aa: CSAKGVGRDGNTIYF
abundance: .
j_gene: TRBJ1-3
v_gene: TRBV20-1
d_gene: .

CDR3nt: TGTGCCAGCAGTCCAACCGGGGCCAGGGGGGAAAAACTGTTTTTT
CDR3aa: CASSPTGARGEKLFF
abundance: few
j_gene: TRBJ1-4
v_gene: TRBV12-3/TRBV12-4
d_gene: TRBD1

CDR3nt: TGTGCCAGCAGCTTAGTTTCCGTCCGAGGGCTGAAGAATCAGCCCCAGCATTTT
CDR3aa: CASSLVSVRGLKNQPQHF
abundance: .
j_gene: TRBJ1-5
v_gene: TRBV11-1
d_gene: .

CDR3nt: TGTGCCAGCACCTTGACAGGGAGGGATCAGCCCCAGCATTTT
CDR3aa: CASTLTGRDQPQHF
abundance: few
j_gene: TRBJ1-5
v_gene: TRBV12-3/TRBV12-4
d_gene: TRBD1

CDR3nt: TGCAGTGCTACGCCAGGGGGGGCGGAAGATACGCAGTATTTT
CDR3aa: CSATPGGAEDTQYF
abundance: many
j_gene: TRBJ2-3
v_gene: TRBV20-1
d_gene: .

CDR3nt: TGTGCCAGCACTGGACAGGGGGCCTTGGGGGCCAACGTCCTGACTTTC
CDR3aa: CASTGQGALGANVLTF
abundance: few
j_gene: TRBJ2-6
v_gene: TRBV6-5
d_gene: TRBD1

CDR3nt: TGTGCCAGCAGTTCCGGGACATATAACACCGGGGAGCTGTTTTTT
CDR3aa: CASSSGTYNTGELFF
abundance: .
j_gene: TRBJ2-2
v_gene: TRBV12-3/TRBV12-4
d_gene: .

CDR3nt: TGTGCCAGCAGCTTAGGGGGACTAGCGGGAGGTTTTTCCTACAATGAGCAGTTCTTC
CDR3aa: CASSLGGLAGGFSYNEQFF
abundance: .
j_gene: TRBJ2-1
v_gene: TRBV11-2
d_gene: TRBD2

CDR3nt: TGCGCCAGCAGCCAAGATCCTGCGGGGGGATGGGGCACTGAAGCTTTCTTT
CDR3aa: CASSQDPAGGWGTEAFF
abundance: few
j_gene: TRBJ1-1
v_gene: TRBV4-3
d_gene: .

CDR3nt: TGTGCCAGCAGCCAAGATCGGAGGGTCACTGAAGCTTTCTTT
CDR3aa: CASSQDRRVTEAFF
abundance: many
j_gene: TRBJ1-1
v_gene: TRBV4-2
d_gene: .